Below, 2 T cell receptor beta chains from the same sample are listed, as sequenced in a study of blood T cells in healthy people across ages. PCR was performed a second time for roughly 7 to 11 cycles using a sample-barcoded 5' primer and a J-beta primer mix. TCRdb re-called the 5' RACE reads through MiXCR, storing one row per CDR3 protein. The data show about 690,000 distinct CDR3 sequences, about 43% seen once. Sequenced: blood. Receptors originate from an elderly man in good health.

The gene calls are TRBV5-1 and TRBJ2-2; D gene ambiguous. Germline V gives CDR1 SGHRS, CDR2 YFSETQ. The V end was cut by 4 bases, the J end by 7 bases, with 14 bases between. The CDR3 totals 14 residues. The CDR3 nucleotides read TGCGCCAGCAGCCCTCAGTTACGGGTCGGGGAGCTGTTTTTT. Its translation: CASSPQLRVGELFF.

This clonotype has only a few counts. J is TRBJ2-7 and V is TRBV28, with a tentative D call TRBD1 (5 bases). Germline V gene sequence: CDR1 MDHEN, CDR2 SYDVKM. Trimming left V 7 bases short and J 2 bases short, with 18 bases between. This CDR3 has 15 residues. This chain's CDR3 is CASTGGGKQAYEQYF. CDR3 DNA sequence: TGTGCCAGCACGGGTGGTGGGAAACAGGCCTACGAGCAGTACTTC.